This T cell receptor (beta chain) was captured in a study of T cell changes during pregnancy in multiple sclerosis. The ends lost 7 bases at V and 4 bases at J; junction bases unmatched: 10. The CDR3 covers 15 residues. Looked up from germline, CDR1 is SGHDT and CDR2 is YYEEEE. Measured with immunoSEQ multiplex PCR; TCRdb has only the in-frame clones, and not every one. The sample has tens of thousands of clones, 80% to 90% seen once. This rearrangement joins TRBV5-6 to TRBJ2-2; TRBD1 matches 7 bases. The sequenced sample was CD8+ T cells from peripheral blood mononuclear cells, obtained in the second trimester of pregnancy. This clonotype originated in a female donor with multiple sclerosis, enrolled in a pregnancy study. CDR3: CASFPGQLFTGELFF. The CDR3 DNA sequence: TGTGCCAGCTTCCCGGGACAGCTTTTCACCGGGGAGCTGTTTTTT.